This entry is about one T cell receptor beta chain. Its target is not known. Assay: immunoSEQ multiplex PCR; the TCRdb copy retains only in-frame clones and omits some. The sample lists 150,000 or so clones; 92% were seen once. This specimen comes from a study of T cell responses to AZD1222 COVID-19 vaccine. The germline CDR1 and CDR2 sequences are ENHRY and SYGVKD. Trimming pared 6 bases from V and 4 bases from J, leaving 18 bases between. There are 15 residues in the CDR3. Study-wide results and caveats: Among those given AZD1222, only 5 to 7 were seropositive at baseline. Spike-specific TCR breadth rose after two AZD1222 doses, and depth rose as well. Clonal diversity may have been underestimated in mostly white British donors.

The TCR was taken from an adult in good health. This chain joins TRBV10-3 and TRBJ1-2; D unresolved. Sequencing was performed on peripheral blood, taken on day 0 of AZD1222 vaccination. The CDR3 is CAIRETASDRYGYTF. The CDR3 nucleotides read TGTGCCATCAGGGAAACAGCTTCTGATCGCTATGGCTACACCTTC.